A selection of T cell receptor beta chains follows, all from one sample in a study of T cell repertoires and HLA-DP antigens. These receptors have no known antigen. Using immunoSEQ multiplex PCR, the repertoire was profiled, and TCRdb retains in-frame clones only, with some absent. The data show about 110,000 clones, 92% seen once. Material: CD4+ T cells from PBMCs. Every receptor here comes from a woman aged 18 to 35 in good health and CMV-seronegative. Both conserved end residues are part of each CDR3. Each record gives: J gene, V gene, D gene, clone size, CDR3 protein, CDR3 DNA. D genes are given only for firm matches. Not all rows give a size; the values are once, few, many and, for expanded clones, a class.

TRBJ2-3 | TRBV9 | NA | NA | CASSPRIRSTDTQYF | TGTGCCAGCAGCCCCCGTATTCGGAGCACAGATACGCAGTATTTT
TRBJ2-5 | TRBV5-1 | TRBD2 | NA | CASSSGGRDQTQYF | TGCGCCAGCAGCTCCGGGGGGAGGGATCAGACCCAGTACTTC
TRBJ1-1 | TRBV2 | TRBD1 | NA | CASSEVGQKNTEAFF | TGTGCCAGCAGTGAAGTGGGACAGAAGAACACTGAAGCTTTCTTT
TRBJ1-5 | TRBV2 | TRBD1 | NA | CASQKTGSNQPQHF | TGTGCCAGCCAAAAGACAGGGAGCAATCAGCCCCAGCATTTT
TRBJ1-2 | TRBV19 | NA | once | CASSGTANYGYTF | TGTGCCAGTAGTGGGACGGCGAACTATGGCTACACCTTC
TRBJ1-4 | TRBV11-2 | TRBD1 | NA | CASTHRGLGEKLFF | TGTGCCAGCACCCACAGGGGGCTCGGAGAAAAACTGTTTTTT
TRBJ2-7 | TRBV7-2 | TRBD1 | NA | CASTSLDRGRYEQYF | TGTGCCAGCACATCATTGGACAGGGGGCGATACGAGCAGTACTTC
TRBJ2-5 | TRBV5-1 | TRBD2 | once | CASSLTAGDGETQYF | TGCGCCAGCAGCTTGACAGCGGGAGATGGAGAGACCCAGTACTTC
TRBJ1-3 | TRBV7-2 | TRBD1 | NA | CASSLGAGGNGNTIYF | TGTGCCAGCAGCTTAGGTGCAGGGGGGAATGGAAACACCATATATTTT
TRBJ1-2 | TRBV28 | NA | NA | CASSLLKNYGYTF | TGTGCCAGCAGCCTTCTCAAGAACTATGGCTACACCTTC
TRBJ2-2 | TRBV28 | NA | NA | CASSHRGRTGELFF | TGTGCCAGCAGCCATCGGGGACGCACCGGGGAGCTGTTTTTT
TRBJ2-5 | TRBV7-7 | TRBD2 | NA | CASSPSGGQETQYF | TGTGCTAGCAGCCCCAGCGGGGGCCAAGAGACCCAGTACTTC
TRBJ2-1 | TRBV2 | TRBD2 | NA | CASTLAAYNEQFF | TGTGCCAGCACCCTAGCGGCTTACAATGAGCAGTTCTTC
TRBJ2-2 | TRBV7-8 | NA | NA | CASSPERWGPGELFF | TGTGCCAGCAGCCCAGAGCGTTGGGGGCCCGGGGAGCTGTTTTTT
TRBJ2-1 | TRBV7-2 | NA | NA | CASTTSREQFF | TGTGCCAGCACCACGTCCCGGGAGCAGTTCTTC
TRBJ2-1 | TRBV19 | TRBD2 | NA | CASSISLAGVYNEQFF | TGTGCCAGTAGTATCTCACTAGCGGGGGTCTACAATGAGCAGTTCTTC
TRBJ2-5 | TRBV9 | NA | NA | CASSVGGGGGQETQYF | TGTGCCAGCAGCGTAGGAGGGGGAGGGGGCCAAGAGACCCAGTACTTC
TRBJ2-1 | TRBV10-3 | NA | NA | CASEGGIEGNEQFF | TGTGCCTCTGAAGGGGGAATTGAGGGCAATGAGCAGTTCTTC
TRBJ1-1 | TRBV6-5 | TRBD1 | NA | CASSPGQGARTFF | TGTGCCAGCAGCCCGGGACAGGGGGCGAGAACTTTCTTT
TRBJ1-5 | TRBV27 | NA | once | CASSRRAGGNQPQHF | TGTGCCAGCAGTCGGAGAGCGGGGGGCAATCAGCCCCAGCATTTT
TRBJ1-5 | TRBV5-1 | NA | NA | CASSLDGDSNQPQHF | TGCGCCAGCAGCTTGGATGGGGATAGCAATCAGCCCCAGCATTTT
TRBJ1-5 | TRBV6-5 | NA | NA | CASSSGTYSNQPQHF | TGTGCCAGCAGCTCCGGGACTTATAGCAATCAGCCCCAGCATTTT
TRBJ2-1 | TRBV5-6 | NA | NA | CASRLYGGNEQFF | TGTGCCAGCAGACTCTACGGGGGCAATGAGCAGTTCTTC
TRBJ2-1 | TRBV7-3 | TRBD2 | NA | CASSPPGLAGVKNNEQFF | TGTGCCAGCAGCCCCCCGGGACTAGCGGGGGTTAAGAACAATGAGCAGTTCTTC
TRBJ1-4 | TRBV7-9 | NA | NA | CASSLERINEKLFF | TGTGCCAGCAGCTTAGAACGGATTAATGAAAAACTGTTTTTT
TRBJ2-7 | TRBV28 | NA | NA | CASSLWAGGLREQYF | TGTGCCAGCAGTTTGTGGGCAGGGGGGCTGAGGGAGCAGTACTTC
TRBJ2-3 | TRBV5-1 | NA | NA | CASAILVSGDTQYF | TGCGCCAGCGCGATCCTTGTATCAGGAGATACGCAGTATTTT
TRBJ1-2 | TRBV6-1 | NA | once | CAAGHLNYGYTF | TGTGCCGCCGGGCACCTTAACTATGGCTACACCTTC
TRBJ1-5 | TRBV27 | TRBD1 | NA | CASRVSQGVGNQPQHF | TGTGCCAGCAGAGTGAGTCAGGGGGTTGGCAATCAGCCCCAGCATTTT
TRBJ2-1 | TRBV4-1 | TRBD1 | NA | CASSQQQGPYNEQFF | TGCGCCAGCAGCCAGCAACAGGGGCCCTACAATGAGCAGTTCTTC
TRBJ2-7 | TRBV5-1 | NA | NA | CASSLAWQELGEQYF | TGCGCCAGCAGCTTGGCCTGGCAGGAACTAGGCGAGCAGTACTTC
TRBJ1-2 | TRBV7-9 | NA | many | CASSSSGTEHGYTF | TGTGCCAGCAGCTCGTCCGGGACGGAGCATGGCTACACCTTC
TRBJ2-5 | TRBV25-1 | NA | once | CASSARDASEAQYF | TGTGCCAGCAGTGCACGGGACGCCTCCGAGGCCCAGTACTTC
TRBJ1-2 | TRBV7-2 | TRBD1 | NA | CASSPDRNYGYTF | TGTGCCAGCAGCCCGGACAGGAACTATGGCTACACCTTC
TRBJ2-5 | TRBV11-2 | TRBD2 | NA | CASSRGGRSNWEETQYF | TGTGCCAGCAGTCGGGGCGGGAGGTCCAATTGGGAAGAGACCCAGTACTTC
TRBJ1-4 | TRBV5-1 | NA | NA | CASSLVGRENEKLFF | TGCGCCAGCAGCTTGGTGGGTCGGGAAAACGAAAAACTGTTTTTT
TRBJ2-3 | TRBV2 | NA | NA | CASSVRDTQYF | TGTGCCAGCAGTGTTAGAGATACGCAGTATTTT
TRBJ1-1 | TRBV7-9 | NA | few | CASSPTGNTEAFF | TGTGCCAGCAGCCCCACAGGGAACACTGAAGCTTTCTTT
TRBJ2-1 | TRBV6-4 | TRBD2 | NA | CASSSSGMINEQFF | TGTGCCAGCAGTTCTAGCGGGATGATCAATGAGCAGTTCTTC
TRBJ2-5 | TRBV15 | TRBD2 | NA | CATSPQGGTSGGVYQETQYF | TGTGCCACCAGCCCCCAAGGTGGAACTAGCGGGGGGGTCTACCAAGAGACCCAGTACTTC
TRBJ1-2 | TRBV29-1 | TRBD1 | NA | CSVRTGGSYGYTF | TGCAGCGTCCGGACAGGGGGCAGCTATGGCTACACCTTC
TRBJ2-1 | TRBV7-2 | NA | NA | CASSLEPGAGEQFF | TGTGCCAGCAGCTTAGAACCAGGGGCTGGTGAGCAGTTCTTC
TRBJ1-2 | TRBV9 | NA | NA | CASSVDRAAIGPYGYTF | TGTGCCAGCAGCGTAGATAGGGCAGCAATCGGCCCTTATGGCTACACCTTC